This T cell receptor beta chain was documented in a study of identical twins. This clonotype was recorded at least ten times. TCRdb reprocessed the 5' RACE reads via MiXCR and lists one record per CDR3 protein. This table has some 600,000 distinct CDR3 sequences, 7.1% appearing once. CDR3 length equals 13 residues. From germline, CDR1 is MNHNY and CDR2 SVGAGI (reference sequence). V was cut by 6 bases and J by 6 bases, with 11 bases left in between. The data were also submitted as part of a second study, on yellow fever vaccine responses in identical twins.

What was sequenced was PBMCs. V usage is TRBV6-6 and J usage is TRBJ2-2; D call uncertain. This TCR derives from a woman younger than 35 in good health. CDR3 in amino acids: CASSQTEAGELFF. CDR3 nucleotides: TGTGCCAGCAGCCAGACTGAAGCCGGGGAGCTGTTTTTT.